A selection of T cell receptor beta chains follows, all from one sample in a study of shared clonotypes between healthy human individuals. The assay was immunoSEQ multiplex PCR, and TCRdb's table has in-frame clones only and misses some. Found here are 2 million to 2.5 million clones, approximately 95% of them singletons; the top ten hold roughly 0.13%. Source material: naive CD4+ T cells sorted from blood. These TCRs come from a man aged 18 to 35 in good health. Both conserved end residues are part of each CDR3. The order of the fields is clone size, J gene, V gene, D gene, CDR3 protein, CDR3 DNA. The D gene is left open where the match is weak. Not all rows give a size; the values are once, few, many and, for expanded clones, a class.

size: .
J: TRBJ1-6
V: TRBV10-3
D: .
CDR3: CAISPGASPLHF
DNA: TGTGCCATCAGCCCTGGGGCTTCACCCCTCCACTTT

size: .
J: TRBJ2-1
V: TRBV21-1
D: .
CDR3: CASSIAPGTVPWGSYNEQFF
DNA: TGTGCCAGCAGCATTGCTCCCGGGACAGTCCCTTGGGGATCCTACAATGAGCAGTTCTTC

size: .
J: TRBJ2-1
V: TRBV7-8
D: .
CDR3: CASSLVVRASYNEQFF
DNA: TGTGCCAGCAGCTTAGTTGTGAGGGCGAGCTACAATGAGCAGTTCTTC

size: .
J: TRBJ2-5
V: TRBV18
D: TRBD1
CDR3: CASSPRTGSQETQYF
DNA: TGTGCCAGCTCACCAAGGACAGGGTCCCAAGAGACCCAGTACTTC

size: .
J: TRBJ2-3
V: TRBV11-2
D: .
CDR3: CASSLYGSPDTQYF
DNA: TGTGCCAGCAGCTTATACGGGAGTCCCGATACGCAGTATTTT

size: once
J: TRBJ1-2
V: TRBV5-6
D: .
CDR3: CASSLFRTTNYGYTF
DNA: TGTGCCAGCAGCTTGTTCAGGACTACTAACTATGGCTACACCTTC

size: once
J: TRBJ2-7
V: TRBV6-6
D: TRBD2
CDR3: CAGQSGAHYEQYF
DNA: TGTGCCGGTCAGAGCGGGGCTCACTACGAGCAGTACTTC

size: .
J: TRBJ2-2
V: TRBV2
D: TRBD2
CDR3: CASSESRTSGTGELFF
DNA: TGTGCCAGCAGTGAAAGTCGGACTAGCGGCACCGGGGAGCTGTTTTTT

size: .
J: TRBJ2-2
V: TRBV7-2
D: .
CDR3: CASSLRSRVTGELFF
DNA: TGTGCCAGCAGCTTACGATCCAGGGTCACCGGGGAGCTGTTTTTT

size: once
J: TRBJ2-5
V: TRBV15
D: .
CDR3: CATSRDRISETQYF
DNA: TGTGCCACCAGCAGAGATAGGATATCGGAGACCCAGTACTTC

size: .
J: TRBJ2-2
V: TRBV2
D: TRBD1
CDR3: CASSIRQGNTGELFF
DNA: TGTGCCAGCAGTATCCGACAGGGGAACACCGGGGAGCTGTTTTTT

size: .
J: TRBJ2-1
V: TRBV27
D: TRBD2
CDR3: CASATSVLAANNEQFF
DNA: TGTGCCAGCGCCACCTCGGTGCTAGCGGCAAACAATGAGCAGTTCTTC

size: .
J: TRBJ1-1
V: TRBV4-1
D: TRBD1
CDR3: CASSSLARGPEAFF
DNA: TGCGCCAGCAGCTCCTTAGCCAGGGGGCCTGAAGCTTTCTTT

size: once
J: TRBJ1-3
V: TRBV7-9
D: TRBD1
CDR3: CASSKRDSSGNTIYF
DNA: TGTGCCAGCAGCAAACGGGACAGCTCTGGAAACACCATATATTTT

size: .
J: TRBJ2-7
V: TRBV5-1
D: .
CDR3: CASSYAGPNLEQYF
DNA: TGCGCCAGCAGCTACGCGGGACCAAACCTCGAGCAGTACTTC

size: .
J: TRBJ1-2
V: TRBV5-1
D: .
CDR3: CASSKGEVEGYTF
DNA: TGCGCCAGCAGCAAGGGGGAGGTGGAGGGCTACACCTTC

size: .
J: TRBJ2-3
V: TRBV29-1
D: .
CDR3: CSVETGTDTQYF
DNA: TGCAGCGTTGAAACTGGCACAGATACGCAGTATTTT

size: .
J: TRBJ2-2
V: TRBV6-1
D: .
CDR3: CASSSNRVRTGELFF
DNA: TGTGCCAGCAGTAGCAACAGGGTTCGCACCGGGGAGCTGTTTTTT

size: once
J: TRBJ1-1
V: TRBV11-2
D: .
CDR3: CASSLVAPNTEAFF
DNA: TGTGCCAGCAGCCTAGTAGCACCGAACACTGAAGCTTTCTTT

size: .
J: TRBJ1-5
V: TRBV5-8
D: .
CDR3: CASSLRTAANSNQPQHF
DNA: TGTGCCAGCAGCTTACGGACAGCGGCTAATAGCAATCAGCCCCAGCATTTT

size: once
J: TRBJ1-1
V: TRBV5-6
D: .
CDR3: CASSFTGFEAFF
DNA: TGTGCCAGCAGCTTTACAGGGTTTGAAGCTTTCTTT

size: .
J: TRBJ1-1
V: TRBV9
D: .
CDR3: CASSPRAASNTEAFF
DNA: TGTGCCAGCAGCCCCCGGGCGGCTTCGAACACTGAAGCTTTCTTT

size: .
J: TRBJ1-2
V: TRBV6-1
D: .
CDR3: CASRRDVFDGYTF
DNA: TGTGCCAGCAGGAGGGACGTTTTCGATGGCTACACCTTC

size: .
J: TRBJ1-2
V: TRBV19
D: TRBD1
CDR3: CASSTTGGSGYTF
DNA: TGTGCCAGTAGTACCACAGGGGGTAGCGGCTACACCTTC

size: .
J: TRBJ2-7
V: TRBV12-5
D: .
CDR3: CASGLATEHHEQYF
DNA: TGTGCTAGTGGTTTGGCCACTGAGCACCACGAGCAGTACTTC

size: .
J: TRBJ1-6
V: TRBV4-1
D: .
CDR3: CASSQDHFEGSYNSPLHF
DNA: TGCGCCAGCAGCCAAGATCATTTCGAAGGCTCCTATAATTCACCCCTCCACTTT

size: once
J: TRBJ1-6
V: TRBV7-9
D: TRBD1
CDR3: CASSFDTTGVSPLHF
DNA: TGTGCCAGCAGCTTCGACACCACAGGGGTCTCACCCCTCCACTTT

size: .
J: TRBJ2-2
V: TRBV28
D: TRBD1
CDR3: CASTLGTGPPGELFF
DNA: TGTGCCAGCACCCTGGGGACAGGGCCCCCCGGGGAGCTGTTTTTT

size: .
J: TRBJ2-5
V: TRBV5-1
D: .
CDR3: CASSLLSAEETQYF
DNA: TGCGCCAGCAGCTTACTGTCAGCGGAAGAGACCCAGTACTTC

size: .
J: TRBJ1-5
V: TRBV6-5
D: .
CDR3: CASSRGGRDQPQHF
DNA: TGTGCCAGCAGTAGGGGGGGGAGGGATCAGCCCCAGCATTTT

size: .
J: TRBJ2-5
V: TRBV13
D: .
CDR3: CASSAPKLAVGETQYF
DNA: TGTGCCAGCAGCGCCCCAAAACTAGCAGTAGGGGAGACCCAGTACTTC

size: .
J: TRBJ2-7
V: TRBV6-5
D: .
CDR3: CASSIDRTYEQYF
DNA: TGTGCCAGCAGTATCGACAGAACCTACGAGCAGTACTTC

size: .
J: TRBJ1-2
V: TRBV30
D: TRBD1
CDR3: CAWSVGGGGGYTF
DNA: TGTGCCTGGAGTGTTGGAGGGGGCGGTGGCTACACCTTC

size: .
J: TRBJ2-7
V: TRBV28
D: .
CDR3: CASSLLPSEREQYF
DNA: TGTGCCAGCAGTTTACTACCGTCGGAGCGCGAGCAGTACTTC

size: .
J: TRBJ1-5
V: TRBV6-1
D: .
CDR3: CASSPGPNQPQHF
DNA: TGTGCCAGCAGTCCGGGTCCCAATCAGCCCCAGCATTTT

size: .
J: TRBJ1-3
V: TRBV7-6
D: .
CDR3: CASSPGQTSGNTIYF
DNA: TGTGCCAGCAGTCCCGGACAGACCTCTGGAAACACCATATATTTT